These 22 T cell receptor beta chains originate from one sample sequenced in a study of T cells after yellow fever vaccination. TCRdb itself ran the 5' RACE reads through MiXCR, one entry per CDR3 protein. In the table there are a few hundred thousand distinct CDR3 sequences, about 10% of which are singletons. Specimen: CD4+ T cells sorted from PBMCs, collected 5 days after the yellow fever booster vaccination. The origin of the receptors is a young man who received the YFV17D yellow fever vaccine.

This clonotype was detected a few times. This chain connects TRBV4-2 to TRBJ2-1; 11 bases are shared with TRBD1. J lost 4 bases, V lost 3 bases, and 2 bases had no gene match. CDR1 LGHNA and CDR2 YNFKEQ come from the germline V gene. The CDR3 is 15 amino acids. CDR3: CASSHGTGGYNEQFF. The CDR3 region has the DNA TGTGCCAGCAGCCACGGGACAGGGGGATACAATGAGCAGTTCTTC.

This clonotype was observed many times. The rearrangement uses TRBV27 and TRBJ2-5, with TRBD1 matching 9 bases. The trim removed 6 bases at V and 0 bases at J, leaving 5 bases unmatched. Per germline, CDR1 MNHEY and CDR2 SMNVEV (reference sequence). The CDR3 is made up of 15 amino acids. The CDR3 sequence is CASSPGQGNQETQYF. CDR3 bases: TGTGCCAGCAGCCCAGGACAGGGGAACCAAGAGACCCAGTACTTC.

This clonotype turned up a few times. The rearrangement links TRBV5-1 to TRBJ1-4; no firm D call. Per the germline V gene, CDR1 is SGHRS and CDR2 is YFSETQ. CDR3 length: 14 residues. V dropped 2 bases and J dropped 4 bases, with 9 bases sitting between them. The CDR3 nucleotides read TGCGCCAGCAGCTTTTCACAACTTAATGAAAAACTGTTTTTT. This encodes CASSFSQLNEKLFF.

The gene calls are TRBV6-2 or TRBV6-3 and TRBJ1-1, with D perhaps TRBD1 (5 bases). V was pared by 0 bases and J by 0 bases, with 14 bases between. This CDR3 contains 17 residues. CDR1 and CDR2 from the germline V gene are MNHEY and SVGEGT. CDR3 nucleotides: TGTGCCAGCAGTTACTCGATACGGGGCCCCATGAACACTGAAGCTTTCTTT. Its protein is CASSYSIRGPMNTEAFF.

This clonotype was seen only a few times. This rearrangement joins TRBV30 to TRBJ1-5; D is undetermined. The V end lost 0 bases, the J end lost 2 bases, and 8 bases lay between the germline ends. The CDR3 sequence is 14 residues long. From germline, CDR1 is GTSNPN and CDR2 SVGIG (reference sequence). The CDR3 is CAWSVVTRNQPQHF. As DNA, the CDR3 is TGTGCCTGGAGTGTAGTTACGCGCAATCAGCCCCAGCATTTT.

The chain couples TRBV4-3 to TRBJ1-4; D gene unclear. This CDR3 region has 13 residues. Germline V gives CDR1 LGHNA, CDR2 YSLEER. V lost 0 bases and J lost 11, with 10 bases in between. The CDR3 region has the DNA TGCGCCAGCAGCCAAGATCCCCTAAGTAAACTGTTTTTT. This gives the protein CASSQDPLSKLFF.

In nucleotides, the CDR3 is TGCAGCGTTGTTATTATAGGGGCAGCGAACACCGGGGAGCTGTTTTTT. Translating gives CSVVIIGAANTGELFF. The genes are TRBV29-1 and TRBJ2-2, with a weak D call TRBD1 (5 bases). With 4 bases removed from V and 0 bases from J, the gap between germline ends came to 15 bases. This CDR3 comprises 16 residues. Germline loops: CDR1 SQVTM, CDR2 ANQGSEA.

This clonotype has at least ten counts. The rearrangement links TRBV24-1 to TRBJ2-2; 7 bases match TRBD1. With V trimmed by 3 bases and J by 0 bases, 9 bases remained unmatched. CDR1 is KGHDR, CDR2 SFDVKD, per germline. The CDR3 loop spans 18 amino acids. The chain's CDR3 is CATSDPWGTEANTGELFF. CDR3 nucleotides: TGTGCCACCAGTGATCCTTGGGGGACAGAAGCGAACACCGGGGAGCTGTTTTTT.

This sequence joins TRBV5-1 and TRBJ2-1, with TRBD1 matching 7 bases. The CDR3 extends over 13 amino acids. CDR1 is SGHRS and CDR2 is YFSETQ in the germline V gene. V lost 4 bases, J lost 10 bases, and 8 bases stayed unmatched. The CDR3 spells CASSIDRVSEQFF. The CDR3 coding sequence is TGCGCCAGCAGCATAGACAGGGTGTCCGAGCAGTTCTTC.

In this sample, this clonotype turned up a few times. V and J are TRBV6-2 or TRBV6-3 and TRBJ1-2; 8 bases align to TRBD1. The CDR3 runs to 13 residues. The germline CDR1 and CDR2 sequences are MNHEY and SVGEGT. V shed 5 bases and J 6 bases; nucleotides not matched to a gene: 5. CDR3 bases: TGTGCCAGCAGTCCCGGACAGGGAAATGGCTACACCTTC. Translated: CASSPGQGNGYTF.

This clonotype was seen a few times. The chain couples TRBV12-3 or TRBV12-4 to TRBJ1-1; D might be TRBD1 (6 bases). This CDR3 comprises 15 residues. V was pared by 3 bases and J by 0 bases, with 11 bases between. The CDR3 sequence: CASSFRDRLNTEAFF. The DNA of the CDR3 is TGTGCCAGCAGTTTTAGAGACAGGCTGAACACTGAAGCTTTCTTT.

This chain uses TRBV11-2 with TRBJ1-4; D possibly corresponds to TRBD1 (5 bases). This CDR3 has 14 residues. The V end lost 4 bases, the J end lost 4 bases, and 10 bases lay between the germline ends. Germline CDR1 SGHAT, CDR2 FQNNGV. In DNA form, the CDR3 reads TGTGCCAGCAGCTCCGGACAATTTAATGAAAAACTGTTTTTT. Its protein is CASSSGQFNEKLFF. Variable domain in full (rest from reference TRBV11-2 and TRBJ1-4): EAGVAQSPRYKIIEKRQSVAFWCNPISGHATLYWYQQILGQGPKLLIQFQNNGVVDDSQLPKDRFSAERLKGVDSTLKIQPAKLEDSAVYLCASSSGQFNEKLFFGSGTQLSVL.

This clonotype was counted a few times. The rearrangement links TRBV6-2 or TRBV6-3 to TRBJ1-6; TRBD1 might be the D (5 bases). This CDR3 has 15 amino acids. The V end lost 6 bases, the J end lost 10 bases, and 19 bases lay between the germline ends. CDR1 is MNHEY and CDR2 is SVGEGT in the germline V gene. In DNA, the CDR3 is TGTGCCAGCAGACTCCCGGGACTTTGGGCATCACCCCTCCACTTT. Translating it yields CASRLPGLWASPLHF.

This clonotype has a handful of counts. This sequence joins TRBV5-4 and TRBJ2-5, with a weak D call TRBD1 (5 bases). The V end was cut by 3 bases, the J end by 1 base, with 13 bases between. Germline V lookup: CDR1 SGHNT, CDR2 YYREEE (reference sequence). The CDR3 extends over 15 amino acids. CDR3 loop: CASSSTPDSQETQYF. DNA for the CDR3: TGTGCCAGCAGCTCAACCCCCGACAGCCAAGAGACCCAGTACTTC.

This clonotype was seen a few times. This chain joins TRBV7-2 and TRBJ2-4; 8 bases are a match to TRBD1. This CDR3 has 16 amino acids. V trimming: 5 bases; J trimming: 2 bases; junction bases outside the gene matches: 8. The germline V gene encodes CDR1 SGHTA and CDR2 FQGNSA. CDR3 protein: CASSPRQGITKNIQYF. CDR3 DNA: TGTGCCAGCAGCCCTAGACAGGGGATAACCAAAAACATTCAGTACTTC.

On this clonotype itself: A much larger clonotype is one base distant, so this may be a read error. This chain connects TRBV9 to TRBJ2-3; D is possibly TRBD1 or TRBD2 (6 bases each). The ends were cut back, 1 base at V and 1 base at J, with 13 bases in the middle. This CDR3 is 16 amino acids long. Germline CDR1 reads SGDLS; CDR2 reads YYNGEE. CDR3 amino acids: CASSVWTTGRTDTQYF. CDR3 in DNA: TGTGCCAGCAGCGTATGGACTACAGGGCGCACAGATACGCAGTATTTT.

The chain employs TRBV12-3 or TRBV12-4 and TRBJ2-3, with 13 bases identical to TRBD2. The V and J ends lost 4 bases and 7 bases, in that order; junction bases with no gene match: 5. This CDR3 spans 15 amino acids. CDR3 sequence (DNA): TGTGCCAGCAGTTCGACTAGCGGGGGGCGATATACGCAGTATTTT. This sequence encodes CASSSTSGGRYTQYF.

This clonotype was seen a handful of times. The V call is TRBV29-1, the J call TRBJ1-2, with TRBD1 matching 8 bases. From germline, CDR1 is SQVTM and CDR2 ANQGSEA. The trim removed 5 bases at V and 7 bases at J, leaving 6 bases unmatched. The CDR3 is 12 amino acids. The CDR3 sequence: CSVQPGGRGYTF. CDR3 nucleotides: TGCAGCGTTCAGCCAGGGGGCCGTGGCTACACCTTC.

In this sample, this clonotype turned up many times. The V call is TRBV9, the J call TRBJ2-1; D is undetermined. The V end was cut by 3 bases, the J end by 4 bases, with 11 bases between. The V gene's germline CDR1 is SGDLS and CDR2 YYNGEE. CDR3 size: 14 residues. CDR3 nucleotide sequence: TGTGCCAGCAGCGCCCCGAGCTCATACAATGAGCAGTTCTTC. Its protein product is CASSAPSSYNEQFF.

The V and J genes are TRBV6-2 or TRBV6-3 and TRBJ2-6, with unresolved D. CDR1 is MNHEY, CDR2 SVGEGT, per germline. Trimming pared 2 bases from V and 12 bases from J, leaving 5 bases between. The CDR3 covers 11 residues. The CDR3 here is CASSYQSVLTF. CDR3 nucleotide sequence: TGTGCCAGCAGTTACCAGTCCGTCCTGACTTTC.

This clonotype has at least ten counts. J is TRBJ1-2 and V is TRBV9; the match to TRBD1 covers 12 bases. This CDR3 spans 14 amino acids. From germline, CDR1 is SGDLS and CDR2 YYNGEE. The J segment lost 8 bases and the V segment lost 4 bases, leaving 6 bases of the junction unmatched. The CDR3 coding sequence is TGTGCCAGCAGCTCCCGGGACAGGGGGCGAGGCTACACCTTC. Translated, it gives CASSSRDRGRGYTF. The complete variable domain, with remaining parts taken from reference TRBV9 and TRBJ1-2, reads DSGVTQTPKHLITATGQRVTLRCSPRSGDLSVYWYQQSLDQGLQFLIQYYNGEERAKGNILERFSAQQFPDLHSELNLSSLELGDSALYFCASSSRDRGRGYTFGSGTRLTVV.

This clonotype appeared a few times. This chain joins TRBV12-3 or TRBV12-4 and TRBJ2-3; 9 bases fit TRBD2. There are 16 residues in the CDR3. J lost 2 bases, V lost 2 bases, and 5 bases had no gene match. The CDR3 sequence: CASSLRLAAFTDTQYF. The CDR3, as DNA: TGTGCCAGCAGTTTAAGACTAGCGGCTTTCACAGATACGCAGTATTTT.